The present T cell receptor (beta chain) was sequenced within a study of blood T cell repertoires in COVID-19. Across the study: Samples came from the United States, Italy and Spain, spanning acute and convalescent COVID-19.

As handled by the study authors: Amplification of reference gene primers provided the estimated nucleated cell counts. Produced via immunoSEQ multiplex PCR; TCRdb's table is partial and in-frame only. V, J and clone size derive from that table, while D and trimming were established from the DNA sequence. Among about 190,000 clones listed, over 80% were seen once. J lost 1 base, V lost 1 base, and 7 bases had no gene match. The CDR3 runs 17 residues. The germline CDR1 and CDR2 sequences are WSHSY and SAAADI. This receptor was identified in a woman aged 30 to 39 with acute or convalescent COVID-19. The J gene is TRBJ2-4, the V gene TRBV10-2, with TRBD2 matching 7 bases. The material sequenced was peripheral blood. The CDR3 nucleotides are TGCGCCAGCAGTGAGTACCCCAGCGGGAAGGCCAAAAACATTCAGTACTTC. Translating gives CASSEYPSGKAKNIQYF.